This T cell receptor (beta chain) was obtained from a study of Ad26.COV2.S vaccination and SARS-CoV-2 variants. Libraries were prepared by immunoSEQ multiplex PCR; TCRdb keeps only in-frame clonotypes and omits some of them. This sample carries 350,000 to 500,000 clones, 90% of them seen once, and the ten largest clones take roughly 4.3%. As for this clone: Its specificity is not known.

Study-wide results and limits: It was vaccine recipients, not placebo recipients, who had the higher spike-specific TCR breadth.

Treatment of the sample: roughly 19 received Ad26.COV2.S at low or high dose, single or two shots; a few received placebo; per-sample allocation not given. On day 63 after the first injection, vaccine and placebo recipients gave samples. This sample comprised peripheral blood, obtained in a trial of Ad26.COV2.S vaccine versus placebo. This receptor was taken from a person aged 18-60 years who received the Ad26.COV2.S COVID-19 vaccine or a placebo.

For the CDR3, the DNA is TGTGCCAGCAGCTTAGAAGCAGGGTTCCTTGGGGCCAACGTCCTGACTTTC. It is translated as CASSLEAGFLGANVLTF. The chain has TRBV7-2 and TRBJ2-6; perhaps TRBD1 as D (5 bases). Germline V gene data show CDR1 as SGHTA and CDR2 as FQGNSA. The CDR3 sequence is 17 residues long. The V and J ends lost 1 base and 3 bases respectively, with 13 bases between them.